This note documents a single T cell receptor (beta chain) sequence. Its antigen is unidentified. These data are taken from a study of T cells in narcolepsy. Overall study context: Healthy controls were enrolled alongside patients with narcolepsy type 1 or type 2. Study outcomes and limitations: Blood of same and different patients, but not healthy controls, reportedly held recurring autoreactive clonotypes. No autoreactive T cell clone sequences appeared in some memory CD4+ repertoires. Comparing one patient's CSF and blood CD4+ clonotypes highlighted HCRT- and TRIB2-specific autoreactive clonotypes.

The method was immunoSEQ multiplex PCR; TCRdb's version includes in-frame clones alone and lacks a portion of them. The table has under 40,000 clones, around 83% seen once; the top ten hold roughly 0.69%. Material for sequencing was memory (CD45RA-) CD4+ T cells from blood. The sequence was collected from a human donor in good health.

CDR3 coding DNA: TGTGCCAGCTCACAGACACTGGGGGATGAAAAACTGTTTTTT. Translated, it gives CASSQTLGDEKLFF. The rearrangement uses TRBV18 and TRBJ1-4; D possibly corresponds to TRBD1 (5 bases). Germline V gives CDR1 KGHSH, CDR2 LQKENI. The length of the CDR3 is 14 residues. V lost 4 bases to trimming and J lost 6 bases, with 12 bases between them.